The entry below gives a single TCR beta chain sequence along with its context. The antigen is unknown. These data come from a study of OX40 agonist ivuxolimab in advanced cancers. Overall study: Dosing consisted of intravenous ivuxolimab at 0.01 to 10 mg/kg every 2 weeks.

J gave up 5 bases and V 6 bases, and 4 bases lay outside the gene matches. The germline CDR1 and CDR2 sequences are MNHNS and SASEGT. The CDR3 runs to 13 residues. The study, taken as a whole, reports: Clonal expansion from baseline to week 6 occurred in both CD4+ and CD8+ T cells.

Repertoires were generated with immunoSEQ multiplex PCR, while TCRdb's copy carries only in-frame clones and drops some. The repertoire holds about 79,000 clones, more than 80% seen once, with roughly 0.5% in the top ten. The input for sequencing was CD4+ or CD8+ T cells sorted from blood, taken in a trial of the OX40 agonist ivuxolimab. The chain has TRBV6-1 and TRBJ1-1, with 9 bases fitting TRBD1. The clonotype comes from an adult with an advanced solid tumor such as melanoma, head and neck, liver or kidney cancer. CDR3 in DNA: TGTGCCAGCAGAGGACAGGGGTGGACTGAAGCTTTCTTT. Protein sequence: CASRGQGWTEAFF.